This T cell receptor beta chain was sequenced during a study of OX40 agonist ivuxolimab in advanced cancers. Excluded were patients having autoimmune disease history or systemic immunosuppression. The protocol was immunoSEQ multiplex PCR, while the TCRdb copy is restricted to in-frame clones and leaves out a portion. The sample includes approximately 67,000 clones, 75% to 95% of them seen just once. V lost 2 bases and J 4 bases, leaving 14 bases between the germline ends. Germline values: CDR1 SEHNR, CDR2 FQNEAQ (reference sequence). This CDR3 contains 15 residues. The chain employs TRBV7-9 and TRBJ1-2, with D possibly matching TRBD1 (6 bases). The sequence came from an adult with an advanced solid tumor such as melanoma, head and neck, liver or kidney cancer. The sequences come from CD4+ or CD8+ T cells sorted from blood, collected in a trial of the OX40 agonist ivuxolimab. As DNA, the CDR3 is TGTGCCAGCAGCTTAATCCCAACAGGGATCTATGGCTACACCTTC. Amino acids: CASSLIPTGIYGYTF.